This T cell receptor beta chain is drawn from a study of PD-1 blockade in classical Hodgkin lymphoma. Study outcomes and limitations: Lower baseline TCR diversity was reported for newly diagnosed patients than for healthy donors. Differences between repertoires have undefined causes, possibly disease activity or prior therapy.

This CDR3 spans 15 amino acids. Germline lookup yields CDR1 LNHDA and CDR2 SQIVND (reference sequence). V gave up 4 bases and J gave up 0 bases, with 10 bases separating them. Method: immunoSEQ multiplex PCR; TCRdb's copy keeps in-frame clones and lacks some. In the table there are some 28,000 clones, around 92% of which are singletons. Stated time point: newly diagnosed, previously untreated cHL patient sample. The study purified CD4+ T cells from thawed PBMCs using magnetic negative selection. As a comparison, the study used PBMCs from newly diagnosed, untreated classical Hodgkin lymphoma. Concerning this clone itself: Its antigen is undetermined.

Sequencing was carried out using CD4+ T cells from blood. This TCR was recovered from a human donor with classical Hodgkin lymphoma. The chain employs TRBV19 and TRBJ1-3, with D tentatively TRBD1 (5 bases). The CDR3 reads CASSTTGSSGNTIYF. CDR3 coding DNA: TGTGCCAGTAGTACCACAGGCTCCTCTGGAAACACCATATATTTT.